A single sample gave rise to the 2 T cell receptor beta chains below, sequenced in a study of blood T cells in healthy people across ages. A J-beta primer mix and a sample-barcoded 5' primer were used in a second PCR of roughly 6 to 12 cycles. A single record per CDR3 protein comes from TCRdb applying MiXCR to the 5' RACE reads. The sample lists 1 million or so distinct CDR3 sequences, 40% to 50% seen once, with about 19% in the top ten. Source material: blood. The source of these receptors is a woman in her fifties or sixties in good health.

Remarks on this clonotype: The CDR3 end shows no conserved phenylalanine or tryptophan, and so a read error is likely. The genes are TRBV27 and TRBJ2-1, with TRBD2 identical over 8 bases. Losses at the gene ends were 2 bases for V and 3 bases for J; bases not matched to a gene: 6. The V gene's germline CDR1 is MNHEY and CDR2 SMNVEV (reference sequence). The CDR3 is 16 amino acids. CDR3 loop: CASSLGVAGFYNEQFL. As DNA, the CDR3 is TGTGCCAGCAGTTTAGGCGTAGCGGGATTCTACAATGAGCAGTTCCTC.

As DNA, the CDR3 is TGTGCCAGCAGTCAGACTAGCGGTCCGCCAGATACGCAGTATTTT. Protein sequence: CASSQTSGPPDTQYF. The chain combines TRBV6-4 with TRBJ2-3; TRBD2 aligns across 9 bases. CDR3 size: 15 residues. J was trimmed by 4 bases and V by 5 bases; bases with no gene match: 7. CDR1 is MRHNA, CDR2 SNTAGT, per germline.